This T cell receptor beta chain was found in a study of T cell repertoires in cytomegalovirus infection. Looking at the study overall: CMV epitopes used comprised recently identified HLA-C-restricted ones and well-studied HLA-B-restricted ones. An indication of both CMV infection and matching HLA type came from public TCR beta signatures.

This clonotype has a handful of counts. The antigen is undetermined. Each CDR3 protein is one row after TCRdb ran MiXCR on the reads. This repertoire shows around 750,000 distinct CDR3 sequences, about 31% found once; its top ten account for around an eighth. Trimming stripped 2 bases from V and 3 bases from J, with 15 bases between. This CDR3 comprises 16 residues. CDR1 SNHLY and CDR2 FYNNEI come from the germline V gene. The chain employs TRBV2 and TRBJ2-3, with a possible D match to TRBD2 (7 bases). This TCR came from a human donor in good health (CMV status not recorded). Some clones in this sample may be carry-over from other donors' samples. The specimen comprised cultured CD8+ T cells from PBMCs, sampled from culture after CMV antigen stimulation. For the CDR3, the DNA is TGTGCCAGCAGTGAATTAGGGGGGGATAAGACAGATACGCAGTATTTT. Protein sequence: CASSELGGDKTDTQYF.